Given below is one T cell receptor beta chain in context. Per the authors' pipeline: Cell counts per sample came from amplifying reference gene primers. TCRdb keeps only in-frame clones here, not all; method: immunoSEQ multiplex PCR. Clonal size and the V and J genes are those of that table, whereas D and trimming came from the DNA. The repertoire holds just under 65,000 clones, with about 80% as singletons. The sample belongs to a study of blood T cell repertoires in COVID-19. About the study: Both acute and convalescent COVID-19 samples were obtained from the United States, Italy and Spain. From T cells, B-cell-depleted T cells, or PBMCs came the material, which was cDNA or gDNA.

The TCR comes from a man aged 60 to 69 with COVID-19, enrolled during active disease. Sequencing was carried out using peripheral blood.

The CDR3, as DNA: TGTGCCAGCAGCCGAATGGACAGGGGAGATGAAAAACTGTTTTTT. It translates to CASSRMDRGDEKLFF. This chain links TRBV5-4 with TRBJ1-4, with TRBD1 matching over 9 bases. This CDR3 is built from 15 residues. CDR1 SGHNT and CDR2 YYREEE come from the germline V gene (reference sequence). The trim removed 4 bases at V and 6 bases at J, leaving 7 bases unmatched. Filled out from reference TRBV5-4 and TRBJ1-4, the complete variable domain reads ETGVTQSPTHLIKTRGQQVTLRCSSQSGHNTVSWYQQALGQGPQFIFQYYREEENGRGNFPPRFSGLQFPNYSSELNVNALELDDSALYLCASSRMDRGDEKLFFGSGTQLSVL.